The T cell receptor (beta chain) described here comes from a study of T-cell memory formation after mild COVID-19. The overall study: TCR clusters were mostly donor specific.

The study, taken as a whole, reports: There was a balanced CD4/CD8 profile in clones contracting day 15 to 85, and later expanders leaned CD4+. Largely, contracting CD4+ clones fell within CM and EM, and contracting CD8+ clones within EMRA. Pre-infection memory harbored some responding clones, suggesting cross-reactive memory joined.

As concerns this clonotype: Its antigen is undetermined.

Each CDR3 protein gets one entry after TCRdb re-called the 5' RACE reads with MiXCR. The sample holds under 250,000 distinct CDR3 sequences, roughly 30% seen once. Per germline, CDR1 SEHNR and CDR2 FQNEAQ (reference sequence). This CDR3 is built from 13 residues. V was pared by 6 bases and J by 0 bases, with 1 base of the junction left unmatched. The chain recombines TRBV7-9 with TRBJ2-7, with TRBD1 matching over 8 bases. This clonotype originated in an adult woman who had mild COVID-19 (a few samples of this study predate the infection). Cell type and time point are not known. Sequencing was performed on PBMCs or a T cell subset sorted from them (not recorded which). The DNA of the CDR3 is TGTGCCAGCAGGGGACAGGCCTCCTACGAGCAGTACTTC. Residues: CASRGQASYEQYF.